This record covers a single T cell receptor (beta chain). Its antigen is still unknown. These data originate in a study of T-cell reconstitution after alpha-beta-depleted transplantation in children. General study points: A year post-transplant, T-cell counts and diversity derived mostly from newly produced T cells.

Trimming removed 6 bases from V and 0 bases from J, with 17 bases in between. The CDR3 extends over 16 amino acids. Germline loops: CDR1 MNHNS, CDR2 SASEGT. A TCRbeta library incorporating unique molecular identifiers was prepared. TCRdb passed the PCR reads through MiXCR, listing each CDR3 protein once. Of a few hundred thousand distinct CDR3 sequences in the sample, roughly 30% were seen once. The V and J genes are TRBV6-1 and TRBJ1-1; possible D gene TRBD1, 6 bases. The specimen was PBMCs, collected before TCRalphabeta/CD19-depleted stem cell transplant. This sequence was found in a boy under two years old with Wiskott-Aldrich syndrome, due to receive a stem cell transplant. The CDR3 is CASRPQGIGLNTEAFF. The CDR3 region has the DNA TGTGCCAGCAGACCCCAGGGGATCGGGCTGAACACTGAAGCTTTCTTT.